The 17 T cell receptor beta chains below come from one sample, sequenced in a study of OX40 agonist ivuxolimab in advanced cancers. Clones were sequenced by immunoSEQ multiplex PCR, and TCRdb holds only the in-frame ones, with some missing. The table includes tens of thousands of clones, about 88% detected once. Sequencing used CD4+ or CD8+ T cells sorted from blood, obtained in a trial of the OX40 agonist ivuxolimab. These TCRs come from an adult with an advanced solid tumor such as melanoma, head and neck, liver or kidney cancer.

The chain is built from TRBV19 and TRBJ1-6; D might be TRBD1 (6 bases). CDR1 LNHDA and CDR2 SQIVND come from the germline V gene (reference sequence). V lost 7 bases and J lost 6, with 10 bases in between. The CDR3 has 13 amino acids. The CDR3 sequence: CASKGRGNSPLHF. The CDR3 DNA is TGTGCCAGTAAGGGCAGGGGTAATTCACCCCTCCACTTT.

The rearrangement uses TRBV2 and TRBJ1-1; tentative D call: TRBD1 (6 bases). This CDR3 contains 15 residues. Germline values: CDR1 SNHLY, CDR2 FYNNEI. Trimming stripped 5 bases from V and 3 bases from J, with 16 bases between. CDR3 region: CASSLQGLQDTEAFF. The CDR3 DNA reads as TGTGCCAGCAGTTTACAGGGTCTTCAAGACACTGAAGCTTTCTTT.

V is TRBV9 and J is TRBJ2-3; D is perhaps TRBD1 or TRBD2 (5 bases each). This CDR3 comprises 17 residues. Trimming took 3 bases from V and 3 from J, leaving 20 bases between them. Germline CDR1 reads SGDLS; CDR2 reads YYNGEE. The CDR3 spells CASSGRMGRWGTDTQYF. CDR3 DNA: TGTGCCAGCAGCGGTCGGATGGGACGTTGGGGAACAGATACGCAGTATTTT. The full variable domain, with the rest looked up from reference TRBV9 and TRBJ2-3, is DSGVTQTPKHLITATGQRVTLRCSPRSGDLSVYWYQQSLDQGLQFLIQYYNGEERAKGNILERFSAQQFPDLHSELNLSSLELGDSALYFCASSGRMGRWGTDTQYFGPGTRLTVL.

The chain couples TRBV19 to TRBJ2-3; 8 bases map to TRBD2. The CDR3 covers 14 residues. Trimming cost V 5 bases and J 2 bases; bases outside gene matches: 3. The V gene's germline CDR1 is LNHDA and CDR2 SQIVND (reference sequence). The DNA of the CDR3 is TGTGCCAGTAGTTTAGCGGGGATCACAGATACGCAGTATTTT. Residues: CASSLAGITDTQYF.

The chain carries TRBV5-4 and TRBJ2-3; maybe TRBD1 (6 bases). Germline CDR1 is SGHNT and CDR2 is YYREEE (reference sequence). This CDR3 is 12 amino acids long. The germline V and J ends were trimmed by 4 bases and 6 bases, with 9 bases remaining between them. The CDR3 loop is CASSSQGDTQYF. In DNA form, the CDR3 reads TGTGCCAGCAGCAGCCAGGGGGATACGCAGTATTTT.

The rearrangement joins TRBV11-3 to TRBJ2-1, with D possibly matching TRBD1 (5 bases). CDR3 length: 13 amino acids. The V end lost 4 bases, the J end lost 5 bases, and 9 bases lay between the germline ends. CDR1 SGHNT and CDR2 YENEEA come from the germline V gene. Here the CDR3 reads CASSSDTHNEQFF. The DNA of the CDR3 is TGTGCCAGCAGCTCGGACACTCACAATGAGCAGTTCTTC.

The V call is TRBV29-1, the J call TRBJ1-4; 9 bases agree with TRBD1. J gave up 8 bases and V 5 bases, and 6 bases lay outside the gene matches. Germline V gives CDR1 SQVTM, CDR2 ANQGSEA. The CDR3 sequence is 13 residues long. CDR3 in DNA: TGCAGCGTTCCGGGACAGGGTAACGAAAAACTGTTTTTT. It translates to CSVPGQGNEKLFF.

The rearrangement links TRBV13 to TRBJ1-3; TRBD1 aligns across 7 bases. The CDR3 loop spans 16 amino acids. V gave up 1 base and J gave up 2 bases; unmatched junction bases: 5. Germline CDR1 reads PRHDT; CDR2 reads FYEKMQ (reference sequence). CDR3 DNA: TGTGCCAGCAGCTTAGAAGGGGGCCGACCTGGAAACACCATATATTTT. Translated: CASSLEGGRPGNTIYF.

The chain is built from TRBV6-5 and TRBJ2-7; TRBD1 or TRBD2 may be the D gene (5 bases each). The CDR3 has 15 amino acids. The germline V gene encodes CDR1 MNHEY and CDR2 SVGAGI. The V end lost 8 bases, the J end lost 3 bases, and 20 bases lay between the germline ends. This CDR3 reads CASSPGAGFYYEQYF. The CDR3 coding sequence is TGTGCCAGCTCTCCCGGGGCTGGGTTCTACTACGAGCAGTACTTC.

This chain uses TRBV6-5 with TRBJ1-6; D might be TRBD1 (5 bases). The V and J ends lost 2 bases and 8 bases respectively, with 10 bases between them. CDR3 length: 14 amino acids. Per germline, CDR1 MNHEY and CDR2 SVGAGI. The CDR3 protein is CASSYAGYYSPLHF. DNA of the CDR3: TGTGCCAGCAGTTACGCAGGGTATTATTCACCCCTCCACTTT.

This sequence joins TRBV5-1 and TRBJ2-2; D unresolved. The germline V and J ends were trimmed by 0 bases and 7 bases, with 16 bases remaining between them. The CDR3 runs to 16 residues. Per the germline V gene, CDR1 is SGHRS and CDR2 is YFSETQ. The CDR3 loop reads CASSLGLDIGGGELFF. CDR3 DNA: TGCGCCAGCAGCTTGGGATTAGACATTGGTGGCGGGGAGCTGTTTTTT.

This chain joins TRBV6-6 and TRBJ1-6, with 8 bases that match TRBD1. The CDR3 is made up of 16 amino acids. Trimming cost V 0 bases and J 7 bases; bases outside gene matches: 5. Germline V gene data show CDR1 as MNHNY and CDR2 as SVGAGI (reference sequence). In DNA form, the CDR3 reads TGTGCCAGCAGTTACTCATGGGACAGGTCCAATTCACCCCTCCACTTT. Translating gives CASSYSWDRSNSPLHF.

The CDR3 region is CASSLVGDQETQYF. CDR3 DNA sequence: TGTGCCAGCAGCTTAGTTGGGGACCAAGAGACCCAGTACTTC. The chain is built from TRBV7-8 and TRBJ2-5, with D hard to call. CDR1 is SGHVS and CDR2 is FQNEAQ in the germline V gene. The germline V and J ends were trimmed by 1 base and 0 bases, with 6 bases remaining between them. CDR3 length equals 14 residues. The whole variable domain, remainder taken from reference TRBV7-8 and TRBJ2-5, is GAGVSQSPRYKVAKRGQDVALRCDPISGHVSLFWYQQALGQGPEFLTYFQNEAQLDKSGLPSDRFFAERPEGSVSTLKIQRTQQEDSAVYLCASSLVGDQETQYFGPGTRLLVL.

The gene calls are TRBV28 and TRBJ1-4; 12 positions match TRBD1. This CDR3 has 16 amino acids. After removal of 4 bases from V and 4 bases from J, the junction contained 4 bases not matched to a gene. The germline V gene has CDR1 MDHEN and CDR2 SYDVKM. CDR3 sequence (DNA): TGTGCCAGCAGTTCGGGACAGGGGGCCAGTAATGAAAAACTGTTTTTT. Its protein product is CASSSGQGASNEKLFF.

This CDR3 reads CASSLGQGEQYF. The CDR3 nucleotides read TGTGCCAGCAGTTTGGGACAGGGTGAGCAGTACTTC. The chain combines TRBV6-6 with TRBJ2-7, with 9 bases fitting TRBD1. Germline trimming cut 4 bases from V and 7 bases from J; bases unmatched to any gene: 2. The V gene's germline CDR1 is MNHNY and CDR2 SVGAGI (reference sequence). CDR3 length: 12 amino acids.

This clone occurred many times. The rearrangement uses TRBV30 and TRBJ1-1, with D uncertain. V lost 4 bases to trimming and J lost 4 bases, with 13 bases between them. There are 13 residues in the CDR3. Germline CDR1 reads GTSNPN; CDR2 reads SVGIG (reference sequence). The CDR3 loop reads CAWKRVKATEAFF. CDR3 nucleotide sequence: TGTGCCTGGAAAAGGGTGAAGGCCACTGAAGCTTTCTTT.

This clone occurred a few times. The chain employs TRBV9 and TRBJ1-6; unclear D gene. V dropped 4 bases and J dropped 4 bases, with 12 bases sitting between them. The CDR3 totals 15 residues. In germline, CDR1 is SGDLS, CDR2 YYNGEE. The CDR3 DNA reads TGTGCCAGCAGCCCCCGGACTGAGTATAATTCACCCCTCCACTTT. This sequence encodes CASSPRTEYNSPLHF.